What follows is one TCR beta chain and its context. CDR1 is MNHNY and CDR2 is SVGAGI in the germline V gene (reference sequence). V lost 3 bases, J lost 2 bases, and 8 bases lay in between. The CDR3 covers 13 residues. Repertoires were generated with immunoSEQ multiplex PCR, while TCRdb's copy carries only in-frame clones and drops some. This sample has under 150,000 clones, with roughly four fifths found just once. The sample is drawn from a study of blood T cell repertoires in COVID-19. This chain uses TRBV6-6 with TRBJ2-7; possibly TRBD1 for D (5 bases). Sequenced input: peripheral blood. This TCR derives from an elderly man with acute or convalescent COVID-19. The CDR3 sequence: CASSYQGPYEQYF. For the CDR3, the DNA is TGTGCCAGCAGTTATCAGGGTCCCTACGAGCAGTACTTC.